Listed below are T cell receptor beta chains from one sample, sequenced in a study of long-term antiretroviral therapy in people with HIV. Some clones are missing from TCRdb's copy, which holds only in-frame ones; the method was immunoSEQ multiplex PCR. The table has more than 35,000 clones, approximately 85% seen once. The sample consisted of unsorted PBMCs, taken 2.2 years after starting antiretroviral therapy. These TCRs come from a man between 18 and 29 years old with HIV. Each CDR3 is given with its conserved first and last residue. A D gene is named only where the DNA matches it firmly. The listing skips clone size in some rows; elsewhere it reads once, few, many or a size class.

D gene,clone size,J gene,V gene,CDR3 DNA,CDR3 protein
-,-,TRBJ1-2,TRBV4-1,TGCGCCAGCAGCCAAGTTGGCTCCTATGGCTACACCTTC,CASSQVGSYGYTF
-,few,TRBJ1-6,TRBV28,TGTGCCAGCAGTTTCTCTCCGAATTCACCCCTCCACTTT,CASSFSPNSPLHF
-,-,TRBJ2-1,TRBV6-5,TGTGCCAGCAGTTACTCGCTAGCCTACAATGAGCAGTTCTTC,CASSYSLAYNEQFF
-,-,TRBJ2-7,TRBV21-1,TGTGCCAGCAGCAAAGAGGAGGGAACGGGACAGAAGAGCTCCTACGAGCAGTACTTC,CASSKEEGTGQKSSYEQYF
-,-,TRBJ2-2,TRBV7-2,TGTGCCAGTTTCCGGGGAGCCCCTCTCAACACCGGGGAGCTGTTTTTT,CASFRGAPLNTGELFF
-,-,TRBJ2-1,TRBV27,TGTGCCAGCAGTTTCGGTAGCGGATCCTACAATGAGCAGTTCTTC,CASSFGSGSYNEQFF
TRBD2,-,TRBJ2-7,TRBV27,TGTGCCAGCAGTTTATCAGCGGGAGTAAGCGAGCAGTACTTC,CASSLSAGVSEQYF
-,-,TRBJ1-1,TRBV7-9,TGTGCCAGCAGTTGGGGTGGGGGGGCTGAAGCTTTCTTT,CASSWGGGAEAFF
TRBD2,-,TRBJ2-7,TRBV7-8,TGTGCCAGCTCGGGACTAGCGCAACACGAGCAGTACTTC,CASSGLAQHEQYF
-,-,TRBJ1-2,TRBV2,TGTGCCAGCAATCGGCCGGGGAAAGGCTACACCTTC,CASNRPGKGYTF
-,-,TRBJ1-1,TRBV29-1,TGCAGCGTTGAAGATCATCGGGGGTACACTGAAGCTTTCTTT,CSVEDHRGYTEAFF
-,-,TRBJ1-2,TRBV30,TGTGCCTGGAGTGGGAATACAAACTATGGCTACACCTTC,CAWSGNTNYGYTF
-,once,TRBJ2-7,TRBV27,TGTGCCAGCAGGAGGGGGTATGGGACTGGGGGCCGAGAGCAGTACTTC,CASRRGYGTGGREQYF
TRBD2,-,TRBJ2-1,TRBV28,TGTGCCAGCAGTTTCCTCGGCGGGAGGAAGTACAATGAGCAGTTCTTC,CASSFLGGRKYNEQFF
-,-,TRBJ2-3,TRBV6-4,TGTGCCAGCAGTGACTCGGAGCTACGTACGCAGTATTTT,CASSDSELRTQYF
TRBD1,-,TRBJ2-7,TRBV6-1,TGTGCCAGCAGGGCGGACAGGGATCCCCTGGAGCAGTACTTC,CASRADRDPLEQYF
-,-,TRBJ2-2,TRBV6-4,TGTGCCAGCAGTGCTGAGGGCGTCACCGGGGAGCTGTTTTTT,CASSAEGVTGELFF
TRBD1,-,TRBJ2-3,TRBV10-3,TGTGCCATCAGTACCCGACCAGGGGGAAGGACAGATACGCAGTATTTT,CAISTRPGGRTDTQYF
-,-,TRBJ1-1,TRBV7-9,TGTGCCAGCAGCTTAGGGGTAGGGCCGAACACTGAAGCTTTCTTT,CASSLGVGPNTEAFF
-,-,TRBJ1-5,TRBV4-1,TGCGCCAGCAGCCACCTAGGGAATCGAGGGGAGTATCAGCCCCAGCATTTT,CASSHLGNRGEYQPQHF